Listed below are T cell receptor beta chains from one sample, sequenced in a study of blood T cell repertoires in COVID-19. Method: immunoSEQ multiplex PCR; TCRdb's copy keeps in-frame clones and lacks some. Altogether about 120,000 clones are present, approximately 87% being singletons, with the ten largest covering 3% to 4%. The sequenced sample was peripheral blood. The receptors shown here come from a man aged 55 to 69 with acute or convalescent COVID-19. CDR3s include the opening cysteine and the closing phenylalanine or tryptophan. Fields, in order: V gene, clone size, J gene, D gene, CDR3 DNA, CDR3 protein. The D gene is left open where the match is weak. A clone size is listed for some rows: how often the clone was seen (once, few, many), or a class if it is expanded.

>TRBV24-1|-|TRBJ1-2|TRBD1
TGTGCCACCAGTGAATCCGGGACAGGGGCTGGCTACACCTTC
CATSESGTGAGYTF
>TRBV11-2|-|TRBJ2-5|-
TGTGCCAGCAGCTTTGGGGTCGGGAGGAAAGGGGGAGAGACCCAGTACTTC
CASSFGVGRKGGETQYF
>TRBV3-1/TRBV3-2|-|TRBJ1-1|-
TGTGCCAGCAGCCAAGGCAGGGGAGGGACTGAAGCTTTCTTT
CASSQGRGGTEAFF
>TRBV9|-|TRBJ1-4|TRBD1
TGTGCCAGCAGTCCTCAACTACAGGGGGCGCCTCCTAATGAAAAACTGTTTTTT
CASSPQLQGAPPNEKLFF
>TRBV7-9|-|TRBJ1-1|TRBD1
TGTGCCAGCAGCCTCGGGACAGGGGAGAACACTGAAGCTTTCTTT
CASSLGTGENTEAFF
>TRBV7-2|-|TRBJ1-4|-
TGTGCCAGCAGCCCCCGAGGGTGGAGTGAAAAACTGTTTTTT
CASSPRGWSEKLFF
>TRBV5-1|-|TRBJ2-2|TRBD2
TGCGCCAGCAGCTTGGTTATACTAGCGGAGAACACCGGGGAGCTGTTTTTT
CASSLVILAENTGELFF
>TRBV29-1|-|TRBJ2-7|TRBD2
TGCAGCGCTAGCGGGAGTTACGAGCAGTACTTC
CSASGSYEQYF
>TRBV7-2|-|TRBJ1-3|-
TGTGCCAGCAGCTCCACGATCGGGGCTGGAAACACCATATATTTT
CASSSTIGAGNTIYF
>TRBV5-1|once|TRBJ1-1|TRBD1
TGCGCCAGCAGGGACAGGGGGGGCACTGAAGCTTTCTTT
CASRDRGGTEAFF
>TRBV19|-|TRBJ1-3|-
TGTGCCAGTAGTATGGGGGCAAATGGAAACACCATATATTTT
CASSMGANGNTIYF
>TRBV27|-|TRBJ1-6|TRBD1
TGTGCCAGCAGTTTATTGGGGGGGGCCGGACAGGGGAGCTCACCCCTCCACTTT
CASSLLGGAGQGSSPLHF
>TRBV6-5|-|TRBJ1-5|TRBD1
TGTGCCAGCATAGCAGGGGGCGGTCGGCAGCCCCAGCATTTT
CASIAGGGRQPQHF
>TRBV9|-|TRBJ2-2|-
TGTGCCAGCAGCAAACGGGAAGGAGGCACCGGGGAGCTGTTTTTT
CASSKREGGTGELFF
>TRBV19|-|TRBJ1-1|TRBD1
TGTGCCAGTAGTATAGGCGGACAGGTGAACACTGAAGCTTTCTTT
CASSIGGQVNTEAFF
>TRBV19|-|TRBJ2-4|TRBD2
TGTGCCAGTAGCCCGGGGACTAGCGTAAACATTCAGTACTTC
CASSPGTSVNIQYF
>TRBV6-5|-|TRBJ2-1|TRBD2
TGTGCCAGCAGTTCCCGACTAGCGGGAGGTTATGAGCAGTTCTTC
CASSSRLAGGYEQFF
>TRBV5-1|-|TRBJ1-2|-
TGCGCCAGCAGCTTGCAGGGTGGGCATAACTATGGCTACACCTTC
CASSLQGGHNYGYTF
>TRBV6-5|many|TRBJ1-5|TRBD1
TGTGCCAGCGGCGAGGGGGCTAGCAATCAGCCCCAGCATTTT
CASGEGASNQPQHF
>TRBV7-3|-|TRBJ2-4|-
TGTGCCAGCAGCTACGGGGACACGAACATTCAGTACTTC
CASSYGDTNIQYF
>TRBV6-2/TRBV6-3|once|TRBJ2-7|TRBD2
TGTGCCAGCAGTTACCTGACTAGCGGGGGGGACGAGCAGTACTTC
CASSYLTSGGDEQYF
>TRBV10-3|-|TRBJ2-7|TRBD2
TGTGCCATCAGTGCAACTAGCGGGAGAGACTACGAGCAGTACTTC
CAISATSGRDYEQYF
>TRBV30|-|TRBJ2-3|TRBD2
TGTGCCTGGAGTCTAGCGGGCATTCTCACAGATACGCAGTATTTT
CAWSLAGILTDTQYF
>TRBV6-5|once|TRBJ1-5|-
TGTGCCAGCAGTTACGGGGGGAGAGGGCAGCCCCAGCATTTT
CASSYGGRGQPQHF
>TRBV5-4|-|TRBJ2-5|TRBD2
TGTGCCAGCAGCGCTCGGGCGGGAGTCCTAAGAGAGACCCAGTACTTC
CASSARAGVLRETQYF
>TRBV9|-|TRBJ2-7|-
TGTGCCAGCAGTGAGAGGGACTTCTCCTACGAGCAGTACTTC
CASSERDFSYEQYF
>TRBV5-4|-|TRBJ2-1|-
TGTGCCAGCAGCCCGGGACTGATTGACAATGAGCAGTTCTTC
CASSPGLIDNEQFF
>TRBV2|-|TRBJ1-4|TRBD1
TGTGCCAGCAGCCGGGACAGGGGTAGTGAAAAACTGTTTTTT
CASSRDRGSEKLFF
>TRBV28|-|TRBJ1-2|-
TGTGCCGCGGGGACTTTTGGCTACACCTTC
CAAGTFGYTF
>TRBV7-9|few|TRBJ1-4|-
TGTGCCAGCAGCTTAGATTTCGACAGGCGTAATGAAAAACTGTTTTTT
CASSLDFDRRNEKLFF
>TRBV29-1|-|TRBJ1-4|-
TGCAGCGTTGAAAGGGGATCTAGTGAAAAACTGTTTTTT
CSVERGSSEKLFF
>TRBV9|many|TRBJ2-1|-
TGTGCCAGCAGCGTAGAGGGTGTAGGGAGGAATGAGCAGTTCTTC
CASSVEGVGRNEQFF
>TRBV23-1|-|TRBJ2-1|TRBD2
TGCGCCAGCAGTCCTAGCGGGAGGAATTACAATGAGCAGTTCTTC
CASSPSGRNYNEQFF
>TRBV2|-|TRBJ1-1|TRBD1
TGTGCCAGCAGTGTACCCGGGACAGTAGGCACTGAAGCTTTCTTT
CASSVPGTVGTEAFF
>TRBV14|-|TRBJ2-1|TRBD2
TGTGCCAGCAGCCAACTAGCGGGGTACAATGAGCAGTTCTTC
CASSQLAGYNEQFF
>TRBV28|-|TRBJ1-2|TRBD1
TGTGCCAGCAGTTTGACAGGGGGGGACGGCTACACCTTC
CASSLTGGDGYTF
>TRBV7-6|-|TRBJ2-2|TRBD1
TGTGCCAGCAGCCCCCAGCGGACGACAGGGGGAGGCACCGGGGAGCTGTTTTTT
CASSPQRTTGGGTGELFF
>TRBV27|-|TRBJ2-7|TRBD2
TGTGCCAGCAGTTTAAGGGAGGGGTCACCCTACGAGCAGTACTTC
CASSLREGSPYEQYF
>TRBV19|-|TRBJ2-7|-
TGTGCCAGTAGTCCGCGTAGACAGGCCACCTACGAGCAGTACTTC
CASSPRRQATYEQYF
>TRBV28|-|TRBJ1-4|TRBD1
TGTGCCAGCAGTTTAGGAGGGGGCGGCGGTGAAAAACTGTTTTTT
CASSLGGGGGEKLFF
>TRBV5-1|-|TRBJ2-7|-
TGCGCCAGCAGCTTGGGAGGGGGAAACTCCTACGAGCAGTACTTC
CASSLGGGNSYEQYF
>TRBV7-3|-|TRBJ1-6|-
TGTGCCAGCAGCTTGACCGGGACAAATGGCTCACCCCTCCACTTT
CASSLTGTNGSPLHF
>TRBV20-1|-|TRBJ2-3|TRBD2
TGCAGTGCTAGTCCCCCGGGGGGGACGGTGGGGACAGATACGCAGTATTTT
CSASPPGGTVGTDTQYF
>TRBV5-1|-|TRBJ2-5|-
TGCGCCAGCTCCTGGACAGTTCAAGAGACCCAGTACTTC
CASSWTVQETQYF
>TRBV29-1|few|TRBJ2-3|-
TGCAGCGTTCGGCGTGGAGAGGGAGATACGCAGTATTTT
CSVRRGEGDTQYF
>TRBV3-1/TRBV3-2|-|TRBJ1-6|TRBD1
TGTGCCAGCAGCCAGGGACAGACGGATTCACCCCTCCACTTT
CASSQGQTDSPLHF
>TRBV3-1/TRBV3-2|-|TRBJ2-4|TRBD1
TGTGCCAGCAGCCGACGGGACAGCAACATTCAGTACTTC
CASSRRDSNIQYF
>TRBV5-6|-|TRBJ1-4|TRBD1
TGTGCCAGCAGCCGGACAGGGCCCTATGAAAAACTGTTTTTT
CASSRTGPYEKLFF
>TRBV28|-|TRBJ2-7|-
TGTGCCAGCAGGGTTGGTCTGGGGGCCGTCTACGAGCAGTACTTC
CASRVGLGAVYEQYF
>TRBV27|-|TRBJ2-7|-
TGTGCCAGCAGTCCTATAGCGGAGCGATCCTACGAGCAGTACTTC
CASSPIAERSYEQYF
>TRBV30|few|TRBJ1-2|TRBD1
TGTGCCTGGAGCGACGACAGGGTCTCGAACTATGGCTACACCTTC
CAWSDDRVSNYGYTF
>TRBV24-1|once|TRBJ2-5|-
TGTGCCACCAGTGGGATTTTGGACGGCAAGGGGGAGACCCAGTACTTC
CATSGILDGKGETQYF
>TRBV27|once|TRBJ2-4|TRBD1
TGTGCCAGCAGTTTAACCGGGACAGAGCCAAACATTCAGTACTTC
CASSLTGTEPNIQYF
>TRBV23-1|-|TRBJ2-6|TRBD1
TGCGCCAGCAGTCACCCCGGGGACAGGGTGACGGGGGCCAACGTCCTGACTTTC
CASSHPGDRVTGANVLTF
>TRBV28|-|TRBJ2-6|-
TGTGCCAGCAGTCCCGGGGGGCCGGCCAACGTCCTGACTTTC
CASSPGGPANVLTF
>TRBV5-1|-|TRBJ2-7|-
TGCGCCAGCAGCCAACAGGCCTCAGCCTCCTACGAGCAGTACTTC
CASSQQASASYEQYF
>TRBV18|-|TRBJ1-1|-
TGTGCCAGCTCACTGGAGAAAGCTTTCTTT
CASSLEKAFF
>TRBV7-3|-|TRBJ2-5|TRBD1
TGTGCCAGCAGCTTGGGGACAGCTCAAGAGACCCAGTACTTC
CASSLGTAQETQYF
>TRBV6-1|-|TRBJ2-3|TRBD2
TGTGCCAGCAGTGTAGCGGGAGCGGGGACAGATACGCAGTATTTT
CASSVAGAGTDTQYF